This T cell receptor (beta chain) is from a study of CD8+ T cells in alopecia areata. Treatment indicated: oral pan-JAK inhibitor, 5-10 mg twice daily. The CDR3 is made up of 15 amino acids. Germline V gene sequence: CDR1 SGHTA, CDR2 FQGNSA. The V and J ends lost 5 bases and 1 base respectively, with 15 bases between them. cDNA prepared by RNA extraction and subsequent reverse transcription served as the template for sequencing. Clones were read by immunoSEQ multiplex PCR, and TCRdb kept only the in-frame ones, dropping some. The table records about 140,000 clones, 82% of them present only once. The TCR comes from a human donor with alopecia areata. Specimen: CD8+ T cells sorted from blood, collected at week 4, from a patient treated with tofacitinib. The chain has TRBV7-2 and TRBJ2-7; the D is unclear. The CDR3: CASSPEPGLSYEQYF. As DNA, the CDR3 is TGTGCCAGCAGCCCGGAACCGGGCCTATCCTACGAGCAGTACTTC.